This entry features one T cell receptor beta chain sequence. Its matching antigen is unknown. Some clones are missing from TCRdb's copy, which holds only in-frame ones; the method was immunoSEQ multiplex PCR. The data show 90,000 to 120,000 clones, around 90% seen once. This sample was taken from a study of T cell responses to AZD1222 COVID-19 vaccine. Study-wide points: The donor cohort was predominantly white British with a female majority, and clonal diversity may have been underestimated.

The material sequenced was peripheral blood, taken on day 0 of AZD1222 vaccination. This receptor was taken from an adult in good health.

CDR3 coding DNA: TGTGCCAGCAGGAGAGGGACCGTCCTCGGGGAGCTGTTTTTT. This encodes CASRRGTVLGELFF. The V call is TRBV2, the J call TRBJ2-2; D may match TRBD1 or TRBD2 (5 bases each). The CDR3 is 14 residues long. CDR1 and CDR2 from the germline V gene are SNHLY and FYNNEI. V lost 6 bases, J lost 7 bases, and 15 bases lay in between.